This T cell receptor (beta chain) is from a study of cytomegalovirus exposure and HLA in healthy donors. Amplification used 60 Vbeta primers and 13 Jbeta primers. Some clones are missing from TCRdb's copy, which holds only in-frame ones; the method was immunoSEQ multiplex PCR. The data show 95,000 to 150,000 clones, with 73% seen just once and around 3.9% held by the top ten. Germline V gene sequence: CDR1 LGHNA, CDR2 YNFKEQ. V lost 3 bases, J lost 1 base, and 13 bases lay in between. The CDR3 is made up of 15 amino acids. This chain links TRBV4-2 with TRBJ2-7; D perhaps matches TRBD1 (5 bases). The sequencing sample was made of PBMCs. The clonotype comes from a woman between 40 and 55 years old in good health and CMV-seronegative. For the CDR3, the DNA is TGTGCCAGCAGCCAGGAAGGACACGGGTCCTACGAGCAGTACTTC. Amino acids: CASSQEGHGSYEQYF.